These T cell receptor beta chains were read from a single sample in a study of blood T cell repertoires in COVID-19. Assay used: immunoSEQ multiplex PCR; TCRdb lists only in-frame clones, some missing. The sample has approximately 180,000 clones; roughly 87% are singletons. The source material was PBMCs or T cells enriched from blood (not recorded which). The origin of the receptors is a human donor with acute COVID-19. The donor label of this sample is uncertain. Both conserved end residues are part of each CDR3. D genes are given only for firm matches. Rows give clone size only sometimes, using once, few, many, or a class for an expanded clone.

>TRBV27|TRBD1|TRBJ1-1|-
CASSLRGLEGTEAFF
TGTGCCAGCAGCCTCAGGGGGCTCGAAGGCACTGAAGCTTTCTTT
>TRBV7-3|-|TRBJ2-3|-
CASSLDPGSDTQYF
TGTGCCAGCAGCTTGGATCCGGGTAGCGATACGCAGTATTTT
>TRBV9|TRBD2|TRBJ2-1|few
CASSASGGAYNEQFF
TGTGCCAGCAGCGCTAGCGGGGGGGCATACAATGAGCAGTTCTTC
>TRBV5-1|-|TRBJ2-2|-
CASSTRTDNTGELFF
TGCGCCAGCAGCACTAGGACTGACAACACCGGGGAGCTGTTTTTT
>TRBV7-8|-|TRBJ1-1|-
CASSSQGLIGTEAFF
TGTGCCAGCAGCTCCCAAGGACTTATCGGGACTGAAGCTTTCTTT
>TRBV4-1|-|TRBJ1-6|-
CASSRISQGSYSPLHF
TGCGCCAGCAGCCGGATTAGCCAGGGAAGTTATTCACCCCTCCACTTT
>TRBV13|-|TRBJ2-7|-
CASGSRGLYEQYF
TGTGCCAGCGGCAGCAGGGGCCTCTACGAGCAGTACTTC
>TRBV9|-|TRBJ2-3|-
CASTGGSTDTQYF
TGTGCCAGCACCGGCGGCTCCACAGATACGCAGTATTTT
>TRBV4-1|-|TRBJ1-1|few
CASSRTQGLGTEAFF
TGCGCCAGCAGCCGTACTCAGGGGCTGGGCACTGAAGCTTTCTTT
>TRBV30|-|TRBJ1-5|-
CAWSGGGGQPQHF
TGTGCCTGGAGTGGGGGGGGAGGCCAGCCCCAGCATTTT
>TRBV11-3|-|TRBJ2-7|-
CASSPEGAYEQYF
TGTGCCAGCAGCCCTGAGGGGGCCTACGAGCAGTACTTC
>TRBV19|TRBD1|TRBJ2-1|-
CASGQGANEQFF
TGTGCCAGCGGACAGGGGGCAAATGAGCAGTTCTTC
>TRBV7-8|TRBD1|TRBJ1-1|-
CASSWDRGGFTEAFF
TGTGCCAGCAGCTGGGACAGGGGGGGGTTCACTGAAGCTTTCTTT
>TRBV7-2|TRBD2|TRBJ2-5|once
CASSLEERGGETQYF
TGTGCCAGCAGCTTAGAGGAGCGGGGGGGAGAGACCCAGTACTTC
>TRBV4-3|TRBD1|TRBJ2-5|-
CASSSHDRVGETQYF
TGCGCCAGCAGTTCTCACGACAGGGTAGGAGAGACCCAGTACTTC
>TRBV7-9|-|TRBJ2-3|few
CASIRTEGMTDTQYF
TGTGCCAGCATCCGGACGGAGGGTATGACAGATACGCAGTATTTT
>TRBV6-2/TRBV6-3|TRBD2|TRBJ2-1|-
CASSYRASGIYNEQFF
TGTGCCAGCAGTTACAGGGCTAGCGGAATCTACAATGAGCAGTTCTTC
>TRBV5-1|-|TRBJ2-3|-
CASSPLETASTDTQYF
TGCGCCAGCAGCCCCCTAGAGACAGCCTCCACAGATACGCAGTATTTT
>TRBV2|-|TRBJ2-6|-
CASRTSGEPGANVLTF
TGTGCCAGCAGGACGTCGGGAGAACCTGGGGCCAACGTCCTGACTTTC
>TRBV18|TRBD1|TRBJ1-1|-
CASSHTGVNTEAFF
TGTGCCAGCTCACACACAGGGGTGAACACTGAAGCTTTCTTT
>TRBV19|-|TRBJ1-3|-
CASSKEGSGNTIYF
TGTGCCAGTTCCAAGGAGGGATCTGGAAACACCATATATTTT
>TRBV14|-|TRBJ1-1|-
CASSQVRPGNTEAFF
TGTGCCAGCAGCCAAGTGAGGCCGGGGAACACTGAAGCTTTCTTT
>TRBV30|TRBD1|TRBJ1-2|-
CAWTLQGRNNYGYTF
TGTGCCTGGACCCTACAGGGGCGGAATAACTATGGCTACACCTTC
>TRBV23-1|TRBD2|TRBJ2-5|-
CASSLGGEYQETQYF
TGCGCCAGCAGCCTGGGGGGGGAGTACCAAGAGACCCAGTACTTC
>TRBV7-8|-|TRBJ2-3|once
CASSLGTGTDTQYF
TGTGCCAGCAGCTTAGGCACAGGCACAGATACGCAGTATTTT
>TRBV12-5|TRBD1|TRBJ2-5|once
CASGLLLLGQKETQYF
TGTGCTAGTGGTTTGCTTCTGTTGGGACAGAAGGAGACCCAGTACTTC
>TRBV19|TRBD1|TRBJ1-5|-
CASSILGTGGVQPQHF
TGTGCCAGTAGTATTTTGGGGACAGGGGGTGTTCAGCCCCAGCATTTT
>TRBV5-1|-|TRBJ2-2|-
CASSLETPGELFF
TGCGCCAGCAGCTTGGAAACACCCGGGGAGCTGTTTTTT
>TRBV18|TRBD2|TRBJ2-7|-
CASSPSETSGGHYEQYF
TGTGCCAGCTCACCATCCGAGACTAGCGGGGGGCACTACGAGCAGTACTTC
>TRBV6-1|TRBD2|TRBJ2-7|-
CASSEGRIAGVYEQYF
TGTGCCAGCAGTGAAGGGAGAATAGCGGGGGTCTACGAGCAGTACTTC
>TRBV14|TRBD2|TRBJ2-1|-
CASSKRGGFLGNEQFF
TGTGCCAGCAGCAAGCGGGGGGGCTTTTTAGGCAATGAGCAGTTCTTC
>TRBV5-1|-|TRBJ2-7|-
CASSPMGGGPYEQYF
TGCGCCAGCAGCCCGATGGGTGGGGGCCCCTACGAGCAGTACTTC
>TRBV7-9|-|TRBJ2-7|-
CASSLGGTEIYEQYF
TGTGCCAGCAGCTTAGGCGGGACAGAGATTTACGAGCAGTACTTC
>TRBV4-1|TRBD1|TRBJ2-1|-
CASSHPLRDSSFNEQFF
TGCGCCAGCAGCCACCCTTTGAGGGACAGTTCCTTCAATGAGCAGTTCTTC
>TRBV6-5|-|TRBJ1-2|once
CASSYSRANYGYTF
TGTGCCAGCAGTTACTCAAGAGCTAACTATGGCTACACCTTC
>TRBV19|TRBD1|TRBJ1-5|-
CASRGQGVQPQHF
TGTGCCAGCCGGGGACAGGGCGTGCAGCCCCAGCATTTT